This TCR beta chain was recovered during a study of T cells after yellow fever vaccination. Study overall: Low-cell-number fractions were prepared with SMART-Seq v4 Ultra Low Input.

This clonotype was found many times. The antigen remains unidentified. The CDR3 is made up of 13 amino acids. The germline gives CDR1 DFQATT, CDR2 SNEGSKA (reference sequence). The V and J ends lost 5 bases and 1 base respectively, with 11 bases between them. Overall study findings and caveats: Reappearing after the booster were most of the clones from primary vaccination (about 96% CD4, roughly 86% CD8). A faster peak, day 5 versus 15, was reached by the weaker secondary response.

TCRdb redid the calling of the 5' RACE reads with MiXCR, one entry per CDR3 protein. The data show about 400,000 distinct CDR3 sequences, approximately 6% seen once. Source: PBMCs, taken 5 days after the yellow fever booster vaccination. This clonotype was obtained from a man aged 25 to 40 who received the YFV17D yellow fever vaccine. The chain joins TRBV20-1 to TRBJ1-1; the D is unclear. The CDR3 protein is CSAWLKENTEAFF. The DNA of the CDR3 is TGCAGTGCTTGGTTGAAAGAGAACACTGAAGCTTTCTTT.